The entry below describes one TCR beta chain. This CDR3 is 12 amino acids long. V dropped 2 bases and J dropped 8 bases, with 7 bases sitting between them. Per germline, CDR1 ENHRY and CDR2 SYGVKD. The data were obtained in a study of blood T cell repertoires in COVID-19. Study summary: From the United States, Italy and Spain came samples of acute and convalescent COVID-19.

Produced via immunoSEQ multiplex PCR; TCRdb's table is partial and in-frame only. The data show 85,000 to 100,000 clones, about 86% seen once. Sample: peripheral blood. This rearrangement joins TRBV10-3 to TRBJ1-5, with no clear D. The clonotype originates from a man aged 45 to 65 with COVID-19, enrolled during active disease. The DNA of the CDR3 is TGTGCCATCAGTGAGGAGGCGGAGCCCCAGCATTTT. Its protein is CAISEEAEPQHF.